Shown below are 2 T cell receptor beta chains from a single sample sequenced in a study of blood T cells in healthy people across ages. It was with a sample-barcoded 5' primer and a J-beta primer mix that a second PCR of roughly 6 to 12 cycles was run. TCRdb independently ran MiXCR on the 5' RACE reads; one entry per CDR3 protein. The sample lists some 1,800,000 distinct CDR3 sequences; more than 35% were seen once. Sequencing was carried out using blood. The receptors derive from a human donor in good health.

The gene calls are TRBV4-3 and TRBJ2-2, with 9 bases matching TRBD1. The CDR3 has 19 residues. The trim removed 0 bases at V and 5 bases at J, leaving 13 bases unmatched. CDR1 LGHNA and CDR2 YSLEER come from the germline V gene. CDR3 DNA sequence: TGCGCCAGCAGCCAAGAGCCTCCTACAGGGGGCGCCAGGACCGGGGAGCTGTTTTTT. Translated, it gives CASSQEPPTGGARTGELFF.

The chain carries TRBV21-1 and TRBJ2-5; no DNA check was done on the table's D call, TRBD1. TRBV21-1 is a pseudogene segment. The CDR3 spans 15 residues. The CDR3 sequence is CASSLPGRGQETQYF. The CDR3 DNA follows: TGTGCCAGCAGCCTCCCGGGACGGGGGCAAGAGACCCAGTACTTC.